The clone carrying this TCR beta chain was observed a handful of times. Its antigen is still unknown. The source of the sample is a study of identical twins. Template switching created a universal primer site, and the cDNA included unique molecular identifiers. A single record per CDR3 protein comes from TCRdb applying MiXCR to the 5' RACE reads. This table has roughly 290,000 distinct CDR3 sequences, around 9.7% appearing once. Trimming stripped 5 bases from V and 1 base from J, with 20 bases between. There are 17 residues in the CDR3. From germline, CDR1 is LNHDA and CDR2 SQIVND (reference sequence). Study-wide results and limits: Cord blood's abundant beta clonotypes had fewer insertions, unlike memory repertoires. Modelling underestimated the level of out-of-frame TCR alpha sharing observed in monozygotic twins.

The sample was also reused in another study, on yellow fever vaccine responses in identical twins. That source adds: Reportedly, the T cell response mounted by twins to vaccine seemed partly convergent, partly personalized.

The sample comprised CD8+ T cells sorted from blood. The receptor comes from a woman under 30 in good health. The chain employs TRBV19 and TRBJ1-1; tentative D call: TRBD1 (6 bases). CDR3 in amino acids: CASSLLPTGPGNTEAFF. Written as DNA, the CDR3 is TGTGCCAGTAGTCTCCTCCCCACAGGGCCAGGGAACACTGAAGCTTTCTTT.